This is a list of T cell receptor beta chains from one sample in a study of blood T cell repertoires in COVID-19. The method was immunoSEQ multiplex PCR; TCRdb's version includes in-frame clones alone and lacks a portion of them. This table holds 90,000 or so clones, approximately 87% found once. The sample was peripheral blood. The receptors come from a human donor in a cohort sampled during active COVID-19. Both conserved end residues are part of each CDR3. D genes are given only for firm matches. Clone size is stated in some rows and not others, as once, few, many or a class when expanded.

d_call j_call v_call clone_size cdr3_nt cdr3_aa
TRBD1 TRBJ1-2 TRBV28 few TGTGCCAGCAGTTACGTAGTCGGACAGGGGAACTATGGCTACACCTTC CASSYVVGQGNYGYTF
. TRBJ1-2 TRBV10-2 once TGCGCCAGCAGATTTGACAGGAACGGGAACTATGGCTACACCTTC CASRFDRNGNYGYTF
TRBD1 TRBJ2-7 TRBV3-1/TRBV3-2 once TGTGCCAGCAGCCTCGGGACAGGGTCCCTCTACGAGCAGTACTTC CASSLGTGSLYEQYF
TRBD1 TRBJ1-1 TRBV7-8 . TGTGCCAGCAGGAGGACAGGGGCCGAAAGTAGGAACACTGAAGCTTTCTTT CASRRTGAESRNTEAFF
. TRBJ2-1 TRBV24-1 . TGTGCCACCAGTGATTTGGATCCAGGGGAGGGCAATGAGCAGTTCTTC CATSDLDPGEGNEQFF
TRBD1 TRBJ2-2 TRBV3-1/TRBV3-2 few TGTGCCAGCAGCCAAGACCGGGACAGGGGGTGGTCCGGGGAGCTGTTTTTT CASSQDRDRGWSGELFF
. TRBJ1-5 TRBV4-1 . TGCGCCAGCAGCCAAGATCGGGGAGGGCCTCAGCCCCAGCATTTT CASSQDRGGPQPQHF
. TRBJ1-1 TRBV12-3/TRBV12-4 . TGTGCCAGCAGTCGGTCTACAGGGGAAGCTTTCTTT CASSRSTGEAFF
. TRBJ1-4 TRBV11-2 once TGTGCCAGCACCCCCCTTTCAACTAATGAAAAACTGTTTTTT CASTPLSTNEKLFF
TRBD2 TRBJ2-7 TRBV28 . TGTGCCAGCAGCAGCCAGCTAGCGGTCCCAGGGTACTTC CASSSQLAVPGYF
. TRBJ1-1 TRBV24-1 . TGTGCCACCAGTGATTCGGGTGGAACCACTGAAGCTTTCTTT CATSDSGGTTEAFF
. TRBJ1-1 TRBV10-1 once TGCGCCAGCAGTGAGGCGGGGAACACTGAAGCTTTCTTT CASSEAGNTEAFF
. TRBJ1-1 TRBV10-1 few TGCGCCACCCTCTCCCCACCCCTAAGTGAAGCTTTCTTT CATLSPPLSEAFF
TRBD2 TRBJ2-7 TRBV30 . TGTGCCTGGAGCCAAAAAGGCCTAGCGGGAGTCGAGCAGTACTTC CAWSQKGLAGVEQYF
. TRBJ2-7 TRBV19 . TGTGCCAGTAGTATTCTAGCTAGCTCCGGCGAGCAGTACTTC CASSILASSGEQYF
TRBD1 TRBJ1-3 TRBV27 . TGTGCCAGCAGTTTAACAGGGGGGGGAAACACCATATATTTT CASSLTGGGNTIYF
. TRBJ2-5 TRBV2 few TGTGCCAGCCAAACCGGACCCCCGGGGAACCAGTACTTC CASQTGPPGNQYF
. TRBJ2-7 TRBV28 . TGTGCCAGCAGTCCCCCCCTTGTGGCAGGTGGTTTCGAGCAGTACTTC CASSPPLVAGGFEQYF
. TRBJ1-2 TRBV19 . TGTGCCAGTAGTATCATTCGCAGGGGCAGCGATGGCTACACCTTC CASSIIRRGSDGYTF
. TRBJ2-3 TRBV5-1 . TGCGCCAGCAGCTTGGAAGCCAAAAGCACAGATACGCAGTATTTT CASSLEAKSTDTQYF
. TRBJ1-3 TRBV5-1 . TGCGCCAGCAGCTGGGGAGGGGAGGCTGGAAACACCATATATTTT CASSWGGEAGNTIYF
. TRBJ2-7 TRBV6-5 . TGTGCCAGCAGTAGGGGCAGGGTGGACGAGCAGTACTTC CASSRGRVDEQYF
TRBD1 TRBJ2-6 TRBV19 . TGTGCCAGTAGTTTCTGGACAGGATTCTCTGGGGCCAACGTCCTGACTTTC CASSFWTGFSGANVLTF
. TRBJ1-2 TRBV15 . TGTGCCACCAGCACCACAGAAAGGACAGCGATCTACGGGTATGGCTACACCTTC CATSTTERTAIYGYGYTF
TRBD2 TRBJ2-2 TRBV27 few TGTGCCAGCAGTTTATTCCCTAGCGGGGACTTCCCCGGGGAGCTGTTTTTT CASSLFPSGDFPGELFF
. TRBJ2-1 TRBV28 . TGTGCCAGCAGTTTATCCATCGGCGGGGCCGGTGAGCAGTTCTTC CASSLSIGGAGEQFF
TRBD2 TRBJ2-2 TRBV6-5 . TGTGCCAGCAGCCTCAGCGGGATCGGTTCCGGGGAGCTGTTTTTT CASSLSGIGSGELFF
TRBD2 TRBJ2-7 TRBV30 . TGTGCCTGGAGTGTCATCGGGAGGGCCTACGAGCAGTACTTC CAWSVIGRAYEQYF
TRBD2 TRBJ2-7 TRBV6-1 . TGTGCCAGCAGTGAAGCAACTAGCGGGAGTTACGAGCAGTACTTC CASSEATSGSYEQYF
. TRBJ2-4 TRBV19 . TGTGCCAGTAGTATGACAGAAAACATTCAGTACTTC CASSMTENIQYF
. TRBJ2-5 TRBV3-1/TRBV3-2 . TGTGCCAGCAGCCAAGACAACCAAGAGACCCAGTACTTC CASSQDNQETQYF
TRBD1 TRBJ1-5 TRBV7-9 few TGTGCCAGCAGCTCACAGGGGGTAGGTCAGCCCCAGCATTTT CASSSQGVGQPQHF
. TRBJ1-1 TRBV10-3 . TGTGCCATCAGTGATAAGGGGGACACTGAAGCTTTCTTT CAISDKGDTEAFF
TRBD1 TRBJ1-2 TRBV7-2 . TGTGCCAGCAGCTGGGACAGGAACTATGGCTACACCTTC CASSWDRNYGYTF
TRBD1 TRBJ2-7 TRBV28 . TGTGCCAGCTGCCCAGGGGGAAGCTCCTACGAGCAGTACTTC CASCPGGSSYEQYF
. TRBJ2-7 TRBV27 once TGTGCCAGCAGTTACAGGGGGGGCGAGCAGTACTTC CASSYRGGEQYF
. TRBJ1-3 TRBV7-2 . TGTGCCAGCAGCTTATCCCAAGCCTCTGGAAACACCATATATTTT CASSLSQASGNTIYF
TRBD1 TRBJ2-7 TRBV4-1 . TGCGCCAGCAGCCAAGATTGGGATGGGACAGGGGGCTACGAGCAGTACTTC CASSQDWDGTGGYEQYF
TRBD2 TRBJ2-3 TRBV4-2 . TGTGCCAGCAGCCAAGGGGGGGTGGCGGGAGGACAAGATACGCAGTATTTT CASSQGGVAGGQDTQYF
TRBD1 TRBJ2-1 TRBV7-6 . TGTGCCAGCAGCAATCACCGGGACAGGGGGCCCACTGAGCAGTTCTTC CASSNHRDRGPTEQFF
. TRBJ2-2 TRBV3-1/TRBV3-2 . TGTGCCAGCAGCCAACTATTGGGCGCCGGGGAGCTGTTTTTT CASSQLLGAGELFF
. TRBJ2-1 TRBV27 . TGTGCCAGCAGTTCATCTCCACAAAGATCCTACAATGAGCAGTTCTTC CASSSSPQRSYNEQFF
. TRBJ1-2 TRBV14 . TGTGCCAGCAGCCAAGTAAGGGGCAGGGCCCGCTTAGGATATGGCTACACCTTC CASSQVRGRARLGYGYTF
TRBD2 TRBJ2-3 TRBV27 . TGTGCCAGCAGTAGACTAGCGGGAGATGGAGATACGCAGTATTTT CASSRLAGDGDTQYF
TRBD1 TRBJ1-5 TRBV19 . TGTGCCAGTAGCCCCGGGACAGCCCTCCAGCATTTT CASSPGTALQHF
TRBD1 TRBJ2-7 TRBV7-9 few TGTGCCAGCAGCTTAGGTGGGACAGGGCCCGAGCAGTACTTC CASSLGGTGPEQYF
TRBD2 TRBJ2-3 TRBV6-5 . TGTGCCAGCAGCTCCGGGACTAGCTTGGGTACGCAGTATTTT CASSSGTSLGTQYF
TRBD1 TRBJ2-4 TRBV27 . TGTGCCAGCAGTCCCCAGGGGGCAGACATTCAGTACTTC CASSPQGADIQYF
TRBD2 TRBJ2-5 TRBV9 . TGTGCCAGCAGCGCCCAAGCGGGACGGTACCAAGAGACCCAGTACTTC CASSAQAGRYQETQYF
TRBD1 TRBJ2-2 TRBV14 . TGTGCCAGCAGCCAAGATCTCTGGGACAGGGGAAGGGTCAACACCGGGGAGCTGTTTTTT CASSQDLWDRGRVNTGELFF
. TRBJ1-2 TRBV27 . TGTGCCAGCAGTCCCAAAGGGGCAGTCATCTATGGCTACACCTTC CASSPKGAVIYGYTF
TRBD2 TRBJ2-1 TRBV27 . TGTGCCAGCACCTTTGTACCGGGACTAGCTGGAGGGGAGCAGTTCTTC CASTFVPGLAGGEQFF
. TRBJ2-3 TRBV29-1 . TGCAGTTCTCAGGGGGGATCAGATACGCAGTATTTT CSSQGGSDTQYF